The rows below give T cell receptor beta chains drawn from one sample of a study of cytomegalovirus exposure and HLA in healthy donors. Some clones are missing from TCRdb's copy, which holds only in-frame ones; the method was immunoSEQ multiplex PCR. The sample holds about 190,000 clones; approximately 80% are singletons and the top ten take 0.95% to 1.4%. Sequenced input: PBMCs. These receptors all stem from a woman in her forties in good health and CMV-seronegative. CDR3s include the opening cysteine and the closing phenylalanine or tryptophan. The D gene is left open where the match is weak. Some rows mark clone size as missing; the rest say once, few, many or name a class of expanded clone.

>TRBV7-7|few|TRBJ1-4|.
CASSRAPNEKLFF
TGTGCCAGCAGCCGCGCTCCAAATGAAAAACTGTTTTTT
>TRBV27|.|TRBJ1-5|TRBD1
CASSPLGQTGSNQPQHF
TGTGCCAGCAGTCCCTTGGGACAGACGGGGAGCAATCAGCCCCAGCATTTT
>TRBV25-1|.|TRBJ1-1|TRBD1
CASNRQGRTEAFF
TGTGCCAGCAACCGACAGGGGAGGACTGAAGCTTTCTTT
>TRBV16|.|TRBJ2-1|.
CASSQREQFF
TGTGCCAGCAGCCAACGTGAGCAGTTCTTC
>TRBV6-1|.|TRBJ1-1|.
CASNLYGYNTEAFF
TGTGCCAGCAACCTTTACGGGTATAACACTGAAGCTTTCTTT
>TRBV5-4|few|TRBJ2-3|TRBD2
CASSSLAGALEDTQYF
TGTGCCAGCAGCTCGCTAGCGGGAGCGTTGGAAGATACGCAGTATTTT
>TRBV4-3|.|TRBJ2-5|.
CASSQGLNQETQYF
TGCGCCAGCAGCCAGGGGCTAAACCAAGAGACCCAGTACTTC
>TRBV19|.|TRBJ1-2|TRBD1
CASSTPGQENRGYTF
TGTGCCAGTAGTACTCCGGGACAGGAGAATCGTGGCTACACCTTC
>TRBV9|.|TRBJ2-1|TRBD1
CASSVGQGASNEQFF
TGTGCCAGCAGCGTAGGACAGGGGGCAAGCAATGAGCAGTTCTTC
>TRBV19|.|TRBJ1-5|.
CASSIRDQPQHF
TGTGCCAGTAGTATCCGAGATCAGCCCCAGCATTTT
>TRBV27|.|TRBJ1-1|.
CASSFLGRGGLDTEAFF
TGTGCCAGCAGTTTCCTGGGACGGGGGGGTTTGGACACTGAAGCTTTCTTT
>TRBV6-5|.|TRBJ1-5|TRBD1
CASSDRQGSQPQHF
TGTGCCAGCAGTGACCGACAGGGTAGCCAGCCCCAGCATTTT
>TRBV6-1|.|TRBJ1-5|.
CASSDRGGQPQHF
TGTGCCAGCAGTGATCGGGGAGGTCAGCCCCAGCATTTT
>TRBV6-1|.|TRBJ1-6|.
CASSAPVGGDNSPLHF
TGTGCCAGCAGTGCTCCCGTGGGCGGGGATAATTCACCCCTCCACTTT
>TRBV2|.|TRBJ2-7|TRBD2
CASREGSGMGEQYF
TGTGCCAGCAGGGAAGGTAGCGGGATGGGCGAGCAGTACTTC
>TRBV19|.|TRBJ1-3|.
CASSSQGFGNTIYF
TGTGCCAGTAGCTCCCAGGGATTTGGAAACACCATATATTTT
>TRBV7-2|.|TRBJ1-1|.
CASSSPRAKGTEAFF
TGTGCCAGCAGCTCCCCCAGGGCGAAGGGCACTGAAGCTTTCTTT
>TRBV7-2|.|TRBJ1-1|TRBD1
CASSPGQGVAEAFF
TGTGCCAGCAGCCCTGGACAGGGGGTGGCTGAAGCTTTCTTT
>TRBV28|.|TRBJ2-3|.
CASGPRDFTDTQYF
TGTGCCAGCGGCCCCCGGGACTTCACAGATACGCAGTATTTT
>TRBV5-1|.|TRBJ2-3|.
CASSSVVTDTQYF
TGCGCCAGCAGCTCGGTCGTCACAGATACGCAGTATTTT
>TRBV7-9|.|TRBJ2-1|TRBD2
CASSLGLAAISSYNEQFF
TGTGCCAGCAGCTTAGGACTAGCGGCCATAAGCTCCTACAATGAGCAGTTCTTC
>TRBV11-2|.|TRBJ2-7|.
CASSLSRPLGEQYF
TGTGCCAGCAGCTTATCCCGCCCTCTCGGCGAGCAGTACTTC
>TRBV27|once|TRBJ2-7|TRBD1
CASSRGIGTGTYEQYF
TGTGCCAGCAGTAGGGGGATAGGGACAGGCACCTACGAGCAGTACTTC
>TRBV30|few|TRBJ1-5|TRBD1
CACGQGGGYSNRPQHF
TGTGCCTGCGGACAGGGGGGGGGATATAGCAATCGGCCCCAGCATTTT
>TRBV2|.|TRBJ1-2|TRBD1
CASSRQGLGGYTF
TGTGCCAGCAGTCGACAGGGATTGGGGGGCTACACCTTC
>TRBV29-1|.|TRBJ1-1|TRBD1
CSVTMTGGITEAFF
TGCAGCGTTACTATGACAGGGGGAATCACTGAAGCTTTCTTT
>TRBV19|.|TRBJ2-3|TRBD2
CASSPGLAVMDTQYF
TGTGCCAGTAGTCCCGGACTAGCGGTCATGGATACGCAGTATTTT
>TRBV5-8|once|TRBJ2-3|TRBD2
CASSPPAGEGSTDTQYF
TGTGCCAGCAGCCCCCCGGCGGGAGAGGGGTCCACAGATACGCAGTATTTT
>TRBV6-1|.|TRBJ1-6|.
CASSEERGLPLHF
TGTGCCAGCAGTGAAGAAAGGGGACTACCCCTCCACTTT
>TRBV5-1|.|TRBJ2-3|.
CASSLGGVTDTQYF
TGCGCCAGCAGCTTGGGGGGCGTCACAGATACGCAGTATTTT
>TRBV5-1|.|TRBJ2-1|TRBD2
CASSLISYGGSSYNEQFF
TGCGCCAGCAGCTTGATAAGTTACGGCGGGAGCTCCTACAATGAGCAGTTCTTC
>TRBV2|.|TRBJ2-2|.
CASSVQGPGELFF
TGTGCCAGCAGTGTTCAGGGGCCCGGGGAGCTGTTTTTT
>TRBV5-1|.|TRBJ2-1|TRBD2
CASSLPWEGRNNEQFF
TGCGCCAGCAGCTTGCCGTGGGAGGGCAGGAATAATGAGCAGTTCTTC
>TRBV5-5|.|TRBJ1-1|.
CASSVRVNTEAFF
TGTGCCAGCAGCGTCAGGGTGAACACTGAAGCTTTCTTT
>TRBV19|.|TRBJ2-7|.
CASSIEGRYEQYF
TGTGCCAGTAGTATAGAGGGGAGGTACGAGCAGTACTTC
>TRBV19|.|TRBJ1-3|.
CASSMGQYSGNTIYF
TGTGCCAGTAGTATGGGCCAATACTCTGGAAACACCATATATTTT
>TRBV19|.|TRBJ1-2|.
CASSISQGLNYGYTF
TGTGCCAGTAGTATTTCACAGGGTCTTAACTATGGCTACACCTTC
>TRBV2|few|TRBJ2-2|.
CASRGGTTNTGELFF
TGTGCCAGCAGGGGGGGGACAACGAACACCGGGGAGCTGTTTTTT
>TRBV9|.|TRBJ2-2|.
CASSAQQGFQDTGELFF
TGTGCCAGCAGCGCCCAACAGGGTTTCCAGGACACCGGGGAGCTGTTTTTT
>TRBV25-1|.|TRBJ2-3|TRBD2
CASSDLAGVDTQYF
TGTGCCAGCAGTGATTTAGCGGGAGTGGATACGCAGTATTTT
>TRBV9|.|TRBJ1-2|.
CASSATLSKGEYTF
TGTGCCAGCAGCGCTACTTTGTCGAAGGGGGAATACACCTTC
>TRBV4-1|.|TRBJ1-2|TRBD1
CASSLTRGQGYTF
TGCGCCAGCAGCCTAACCAGGGGGCAGGGCTACACCTTC
>TRBV5-6|.|TRBJ2-7|.
CASSALGGNGRYEQYF
TGTGCCAGCAGCGCACTTGGGGGGAATGGTCGCTACGAGCAGTACTTC
>TRBV9|.|TRBJ2-7|TRBD1
CASSEGTGGYEQYF
TGTGCCAGCAGCGAAGGGACAGGGGGCTACGAGCAGTACTTC
>TRBV18|.|TRBJ1-6|.
CASSPGHSEGSPLHF
TGTGCCAGCTCCCCGGGACATTCAGAGGGTTCACCCCTCCACTTT
>TRBV7-2|.|TRBJ2-2|TRBD1
CASSSQGERGGELFF
TGTGCCAGCAGCTCCCAGGGGGAGAGGGGCGGGGAGCTGTTTTTT
>TRBV9|.|TRBJ2-1|.
CASSVGGRSSYNEQFF
TGTGCCAGCAGCGTAGGGGGCAGGAGCTCCTACAATGAGCAGTTCTTC
>TRBV4-1|.|TRBJ1-2|TRBD1
CASSQPRGADYGYTF
TGCGCCAGCAGCCAACCCAGGGGGGCTGACTATGGCTACACCTTC
>TRBV2|.|TRBJ1-5|.
CASRGPGANQPQHF
TGTGCCAGCAGGGGTCCAGGCGCTAATCAGCCCCAGCATTTT
>TRBV7-9|few|TRBJ1-2|.
CASSLAVGPGGYGYTF
TGTGCCAGCAGCTTAGCAGTCGGGCCGGGGGGCTATGGCTACACCTTC
>TRBV7-9|few|TRBJ2-7|TRBD2
CASSLAISGSEQYF
TGTGCCAGCAGCTTAGCGATAAGCGGGAGTGAGCAGTACTTC
>TRBV2|.|TRBJ2-2|.
CASSELGEDTGELFF
TGTGCCAGCAGTGAACTAGGAGAGGACACCGGGGAGCTGTTTTTT
>TRBV29-1|.|TRBJ2-5|TRBD1
CSVGPIGTGKETQYF
TGCAGCGTTGGCCCCATTGGGACAGGGAAAGAGACCCAGTACTTC
>TRBV9|.|TRBJ2-1|.
CASSERDLGAFEQFF
TGTGCCAGCAGCGAGAGAGATCTAGGGGCCTTTGAGCAGTTCTTC
>TRBV7-2|once|TRBJ1-5|TRBD1
CASSPRTGRGQPQHF
TGTGCCAGCAGCCCGCGGACAGGTCGGGGACAGCCCCAGCATTTT
>TRBV12-5|.|TRBJ1-5|.
CASAVQGWQPQHF
TGTGCTAGTGCTGTACAGGGATGGCAGCCCCAGCATTTT